The rows below give T cell receptor beta chains drawn from one sample of a study of metastatic and nonmetastatic thyroid tumors. TCRdb recomputed clones from the PCR reads via MiXCR. The data contain about 27,000 clones, about 16% of them seen just once; the ten biggest clones take up about 15%. Sequencing used blood. The receptor set was obtained from a male donor with papillary thyroid cancer or a benign thyroid nodule (not recorded which). Some clones in this sample may be carry-over from other donors' samples. The CDR3 runs from the conserved cysteine through the conserved F or W. Fields, in order: D gene, J gene, V gene, clone size, CDR3 protein, CDR3 DNA. A D gene is named only where the DNA matches it firmly. Only some rows state a clone size, as once, few, many or a class for expanded clones.

>TRBD2|TRBJ2-3|TRBV2|many
CASSESLAGTTDTQYF
TGTGCCAGCAGTGAATCACTAGCGGGAACCACAGATACGCAGTATTTT
>.|TRBJ2-3|TRBV3-1|many
CASSRVGSDTQYF
TGTGCCAGCAGCCGGGTGGGGTCAGATACGCAGTATTTT
>TRBD2|TRBJ2-1|TRBV5-1|many
CASRTSGASRNEQFF
TGCGCCAGCAGAACTAGCGGGGCGTCTCGTAATGAGCAGTTCTTC
>TRBD1|TRBJ2-3|TRBV19|many
CASNAGTGMGDTQYF
TGTGCCAGTAATGCCGGGACAGGGATGGGAGATACGCAGTATTTT
>TRBD1|TRBJ2-1|TRBV5-5|many
CASSRQGFEQFF
TGTGCCAGCAGCCGACAGGGGTTTGAGCAGTTCTTC
>.|TRBJ1-1|TRBV30|many
CAIKRGTEAFF
TGTGCCATTAAGAGGGGCACTGAAGCTTTCTTT
>TRBD1|TRBJ2-1|TRBV27|many
CASNRGNEQFF
TGTGCCAGCAACAGGGGGAATGAGCAGTTCTTC
>TRBD1|TRBJ1-2|TRBV29-1|many
CSVDNVQGLELAGYTF
TGCAGCGTGGACAACGTACAGGGGTTGGAGTTGGCTGGCTACACCTTC
>.|TRBJ2-5|TRBV6-1|many
CASRVTAQETQYF
TGTGCCAGCAGAGTGACAGCTCAAGAGACCCAGTACTTC
>TRBD2|TRBJ2-1|TRBV11-3|many
CASSIPTAGGYNEQFF
TGTGCCAGCAGCATCCCCACAGCGGGGGGATACAATGAGCAGTTCTTC
>TRBD2|TRBJ2-3|TRBV7-3|many
CASSSLTLAGGPDTQYF
TGTGCCAGCAGCTCCTTGACACTAGCGGGGGGGCCAGATACGCAGTATTTT
>.|TRBJ1-5|TRBV9|many
CASSVGSNQPQHF
TGTGCCAGCAGCGTCGGTAGCAATCAGCCCCAGCATTTT
>TRBD2|TRBJ2-7|TRBV19|many
CASTGTSGSEQYF
TGTGCCAGTACGGGGACTAGCGGGAGCGAGCAGTACTTC
>TRBD1|TRBJ2-7|TRBV20-1|medium-sized
CSANPETGSSYEQYF
TGCAGTGCTAACCCCGAGACAGGGAGCTCCTACGAGCAGTACTTC
>.|TRBJ2-3|TRBV9|many
CASSVESLPPDTQYF
TGTGCCAGCAGCGTAGAGTCCCTCCCCCCAGATACGCAGTATTTT
>TRBD2|TRBJ2-7|TRBV19|many
CASSTPGTTYEQYF
TGTGCCAGTAGTACACCCGGGACTACCTACGAGCAGTACTTC
>.|TRBJ1-3|TRBV6-1|many
CASKSHSGNTIYF
TGTGCCAGCAAGTCTCACTCTGGAAACACCATATATTTT
>.|TRBJ2-2|TRBV5-1|.
CASRATPFGELFF
TGCGCCAGCAGGGCGACCCCTTTCGGGGAGCTGTTTTTT
>.|TRBJ2-1|TRBV11-2|.
CASSPSAALYNEQFF
TGTGCCAGCAGCCCTTCCGCGGCTCTCTACAATGAGCAGTTCTTC
>TRBD1|TRBJ1-5|TRBV18|.
CASSSGQGAGSQPQHF
TGTGCCAGCTCATCCGGACAGGGGGCGGGTTCTCAGCCCCAGCATTTT
>TRBD1|TRBJ2-7|TRBV11-2|medium-sized
CASSPQTGGEQYF
TGTGCCAGCAGTCCCCAGACAGGGGGCGAGCAGTACTTC
>TRBD2|TRBJ2-1|TRBV5-6|many
CASSLVGRVDNEQFF
TGTGCCAGCAGCTTGGTGGGGAGGGTTGACAATGAGCAGTTCTTC
>TRBD1|TRBJ1-1|TRBV7-9|many
CASSLGTGEEAFF
TGTGCCAGCAGCCTGGGCACAGGGGAGGAAGCTTTCTTT
>.|TRBJ2-1|TRBV3-1|many
CASSQEGATNSYNEQFF
TGTGCCAGCAGCCAAGAGGGGGCGACCAACTCCTACAATGAGCAGTTCTTC
>.|TRBJ2-2|TRBV6-4|many
CASSDTNTGELFF
TGTGCCAGCAGTGACACCAACACCGGGGAGCTGTTTTTT
>TRBD2|TRBJ2-3|TRBV3-1|many
CASSQDNAGDIPSTDTQYF
TGTGCCAGCAGCCAAGATAACGCGGGAGATATTCCTAGCACAGATACGCAGTATTTT
>.|TRBJ1-2|TRBV3-1|many
CASSQEENYGYTF
TGTGCCAGCAGCCAAGAGGAGAACTATGGCTACACCTTC
>.|TRBJ2-3|TRBV2|many
CASNPEGPDTQYF
TGTGCCAGCAATCCCGAGGGGCCAGATACGCAGTATTTT
>TRBD2|TRBJ2-3|TRBV19|many
CASSILAGVRGTQYF
TGTGCCAGTAGTATCCTAGCGGGGGTCCGTGGTACGCAGTATTTT
>TRBD1|TRBJ2-2|TRBV6-1|few
CASNTGAHTGELFF
TGTGCCAGCAATACAGGGGCTCACACCGGGGAGCTGTTTTTT
>TRBD1|TRBJ1-2|TRBV5-5|many
CASSPGQNYGYTF
TGTGCCAGCAGCCCGGGACAGAACTATGGCTACACCTTC
>.|TRBJ1-5|TRBV29-1|many
CSVRAAGNQPQHF
TGCAGCGTTCGGGCCGCGGGCAATCAGCCCCAGCATTTT
>TRBD1|TRBJ2-2|TRBV7-2|many
CASNEGAANTGELFF
TGTGCCAGCAACGAGGGGGCCGCGAACACCGGGGAGCTGTTTTTT
>TRBD2|TRBJ2-3|TRBV6-6|many
CASSYTRLAAPTDTQYF
TGTGCCAGCAGTTACACTCGACTAGCGGCACCCACAGATACGCAGTATTTT
>.|TRBJ1-2|TRBV12-3/TRBV12-4|.
CASSKELVGGHTF
TGTGCCAGCAGTAAGGAGCTTGTAGGTGGCCACACCTTC
>TRBD2|TRBJ2-1|TRBV6-1|medium-sized
CASSEASGGADEQFF
TGTGCCAGCAGTGAAGCTAGCGGGGGGGCCGATGAGCAGTTCTTC
>TRBD2|TRBJ2-1|TRBV7-7|many
CASSYAGGRGDEQFF
TGTGCCAGCAGCTACGCGGGGGGGCGAGGGGATGAGCAGTTCTTC
>TRBD1|TRBJ2-1|TRBV6-1|many
CASSVGTGGGHEQFF
TGTGCCAGCAGCGTCGGGACAGGGGGTGGCCATGAGCAGTTCTTC
>.|TRBJ2-3|TRBV7-9|many
CASSAGAQLGDTQYF
TGTGCCAGCAGCGCAGGGGCGCAACTAGGAGATACGCAGTATTTT
>TRBD1|TRBJ1-2|TRBV19|many
CASSLMTGKGGYGYTF
TGTGCCAGTAGCTTAATGACAGGGAAGGGCGGCTATGGCTACACCTTC
>.|TRBJ2-5|TRBV3-1|many
CASSQYSETQYF
TGTGCCAGCAGCCAGTACTCAGAGACCCAGTACTTC
>TRBD1|TRBJ2-7|TRBV6-1|many
CASSERGPLHF
TGTGCCAGCAGTGAAAGGGGGCCACTCCACTTC
>TRBD2|TRBJ2-7|TRBV5-1|.
CASSARTSGTYEQYF
TGCGCCAGCAGCGCCCGGACTAGCGGGACCTACGAGCAGTACTTC
>.|TRBJ1-1|TRBV6-5|many
CASSYGATEAFF
TGTGCCAGCAGTTACGGCGCCACTGAAGCTTTCTTT
>.|TRBJ1-5|TRBV28|many
CASSENQPQHF
TGTGCCAGCAGCGAGAATCAGCCCCAGCATTTT
>.|TRBJ2-3|TRBV5-4|.
CASSIQFSTDTQYF
TGTGCCAGCAGCATCCAGTTTAGCACAGATACGCAGTATTTT
>TRBD2|TRBJ2-7|TRBV7-2|many
CASSAGLRPHEQYF
TGTGCCAGCAGCGCGGGACTACGGCCCCACGAGCAGTACTTC
>.|TRBJ1-2|TRBV29-1|many
CSVREDGSGGYTF
TGCAGCGTTCGGGAAGACGGAAGTGGGGGCTACACCTTC
>.|TRBJ2-7|TRBV11-2|.
CASSLGGPRLSSTYEQYF
TGTGCCAGCAGCCTAGGTGGTCCAAGATTAAGCTCGACCTACGAGCAGTACTTC
>.|TRBJ2-1|TRBV6-2/TRBV6-3|.
CASSYLTSYYNEQFF
TGTGCCAGCAGTTACTTGACTAGTTACTACAATGAGCAGTTCTTC
>.|TRBJ1-1|TRBV18|many
CASSPRRWMQMDTEAFF
TGTGCCAGCTCACCCCGTCGGTGGATGCAGATGGACACTGAAGCTTTCTTT
>TRBD1|TRBJ1-2|TRBV5-1|many
CASSFGVQGDGYGYTF
TGCGCCAGCAGCTTCGGGGTACAGGGGGATGGTTATGGCTACACCTTC
>TRBD2|TRBJ2-7|TRBV20-1|.
CSARTSGRAEQYF
TGCAGTGCTAGGACTAGCGGGAGAGCCGAGCAGTACTTC
>.|TRBJ2-5|TRBV5-4|.
CASSLLGTAQETQYF
TGTGCCAGCAGCTTGTTGGGGACCGCCCAAGAGACCCAGTACTTC
>TRBD2|TRBJ2-1|TRBV28|many
CAGTSGSSSYNEQFF
TGTGCCGGGACTAGCGGGAGCTCCTCCTACAATGAGCAGTTCTTC
>TRBD1|TRBJ1-6|TRBV7-8|many
CASSLLIPGTGGNNSPLHF
TGTGCCAGCAGCCTCCTAATACCCGGGACAGGGGGTAATAATTCACCCCTCCACTTT